This TCR beta chain was observed in a study of cytomegalovirus exposure and HLA in healthy donors (dated by TCRdb to 2016 to 2017). Concerning the study at large: The 670 or so repertoires of the first cohort and the 120 validation repertoires were produced on the same platform, according to a later analysis. The study combined high-throughput TCR immunosequencing, statistical association of individual TCRs with disease status, and machine learning to predict cytomegalovirus infection status. The study was designed to test whether signatures of past pathogen exposure could be identified by cataloging public T cell receptors. Along with the approximately 700-subject first cohort, a separate validation cohort of 120 different subjects was used. Summary of the overall study and its limitations: The authors suggested that the approach could potentially be generalized to other disease states and immunological phenotypes. A later analysis lacked HLA typing for the validation cohort, so it scored co-occurrence in that cohort across all 110 or so repertoires. A total of 164 TCR beta chains were listed by the study as associated with cytomegalovirus. In vitro tests confirmed that a few of the cytomegalovirus-associated TCR beta chains recognize cytomegalovirus antigens. Cytomegalovirus status was reported to be diagnosed by the classifier with high specificity and sensitivity in both the original and validation cohorts. While some public TCRs were present in many individuals, most TCR sequences turned up only very rarely across donors. A later analysis found that TCRs clustered in the first cohort also tended to co-occur in the roughly 110 validation repertoires, with 90% to 95% of cluster scores above 0.

The protocol used for the library was the immunoSEQ multiplex PCR assay. Processing in the source paper ran as follows. To diagnose cytomegalovirus status from the catalog of TCR beta chain sequences, a statistical classification framework was built. Drawn from immuneACCESS, this table holds only the in-frame rearrangements with V and J called that TCRdb kept. Clones are partly lost; checked studies trace under half to an unresolved V gene and leave the rest unexplained. V, J and clone size reflect that table, while D and trimming were determined from the DNA. Recorded for this sample are tens of thousands of clones; approximately 91% of them occurred a single time. The ten largest clones capture 2% to 2.5% of the sample. With regard to this clone: The antigen it recognizes is unknown. It has no much larger one-base neighbor in the sample; base qualities were not kept.

The donors belonged to the validation cohort of over a hundred subjects, which was separate from the 666-subject first cohort. V is cut by 1 base and J by 2 bases, and the space between the germline ends is 6 bases. The CDR3 runs 14 amino acids, cysteine and phenylalanine included. Of the read, only the CDR3 DNA is kept; its 42 bases are in frame from base 1. The germline V gene (reference sequence) gives CDR1 as LNHDA and CDR2 as SQIVND. The receptor's source is a man aged 25 to 40 in good health and CMV-seronegative. Source material: PBMCs. The chain is encoded by TRBV19 joined to TRBJ2-1; the D gene lacks a confident call. The CDR3 protein sequence reads: CASSIANAYNEQFF. In nucleotide form, the sequence is TGTGCCAGTAGTATAGCTAACGCCTACAATGAGCAGTTCTTC.